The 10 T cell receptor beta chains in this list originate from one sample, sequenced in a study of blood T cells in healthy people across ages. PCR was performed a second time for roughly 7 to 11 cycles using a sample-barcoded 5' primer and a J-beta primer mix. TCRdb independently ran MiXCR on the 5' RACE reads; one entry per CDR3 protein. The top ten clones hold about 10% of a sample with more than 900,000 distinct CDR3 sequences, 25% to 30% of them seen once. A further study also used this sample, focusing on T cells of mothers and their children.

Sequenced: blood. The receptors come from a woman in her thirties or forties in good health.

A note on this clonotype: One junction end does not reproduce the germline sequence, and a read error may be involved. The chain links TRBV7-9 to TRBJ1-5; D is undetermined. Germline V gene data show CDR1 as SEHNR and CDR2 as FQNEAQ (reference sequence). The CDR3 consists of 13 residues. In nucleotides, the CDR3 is TGTGCCAGCAGCTTGGCCGGTAATCAGCTCCAGCATTTT. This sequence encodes CASSLAGNQLQHF.

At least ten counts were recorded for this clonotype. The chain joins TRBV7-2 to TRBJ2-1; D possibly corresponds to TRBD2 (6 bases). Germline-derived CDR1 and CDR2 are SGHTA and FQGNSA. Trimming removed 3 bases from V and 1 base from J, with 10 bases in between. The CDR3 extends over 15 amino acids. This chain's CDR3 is CASSFAGGSYNEQFF. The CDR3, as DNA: TGTGCCAGCAGCTTCGCTGGGGGGTCCTACAATGAGCAGTTCTTC. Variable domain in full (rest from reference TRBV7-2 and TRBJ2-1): GAGVSQSPSNKVTEKGKDVELRCDPISGHTALYWYRQSLGQGLEFLIYFQGNSAPDKSGLPSDRFSAERTGGSVSTLTIQRTQQEDSAVYLCASSFAGGSYNEQFFGPGTRLTVL.

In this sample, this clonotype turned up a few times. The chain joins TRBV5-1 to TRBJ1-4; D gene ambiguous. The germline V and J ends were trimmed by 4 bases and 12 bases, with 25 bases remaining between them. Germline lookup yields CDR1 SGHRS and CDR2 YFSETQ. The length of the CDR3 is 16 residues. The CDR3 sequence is CASSAETAPLVGELFF. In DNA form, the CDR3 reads TGCGCCAGCAGCGCCGAGACTGCCCCTCTTGTGGGAGAACTGTTTTTT.

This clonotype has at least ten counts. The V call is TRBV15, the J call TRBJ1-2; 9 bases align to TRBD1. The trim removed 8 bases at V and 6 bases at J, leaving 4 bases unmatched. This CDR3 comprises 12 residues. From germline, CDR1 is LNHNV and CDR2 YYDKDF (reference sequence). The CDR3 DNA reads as TGTGCCACCTCCGGGACAGGGAATGGCTACACCTTC. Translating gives CATSGTGNGYTF. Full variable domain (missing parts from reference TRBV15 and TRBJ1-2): DAMVIQNPRYQVTQFGKPVTLSCSQTLNHNVMYWYQQKSSQAPKLLFHYYDKDFNNEADTPDNFQSRRPNTSFCFLDIRSPGLGDTAMYLCATSGTGNGYTFGSGTRLTVV.

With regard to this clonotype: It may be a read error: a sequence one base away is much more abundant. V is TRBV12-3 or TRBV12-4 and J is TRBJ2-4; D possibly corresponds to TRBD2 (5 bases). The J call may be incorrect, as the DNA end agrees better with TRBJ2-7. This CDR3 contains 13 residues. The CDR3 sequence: CASSRRECYEQYF. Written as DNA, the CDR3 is TGTGCCAGCAGTCGACGGGAATGCTACGAGCAGTACTTC.

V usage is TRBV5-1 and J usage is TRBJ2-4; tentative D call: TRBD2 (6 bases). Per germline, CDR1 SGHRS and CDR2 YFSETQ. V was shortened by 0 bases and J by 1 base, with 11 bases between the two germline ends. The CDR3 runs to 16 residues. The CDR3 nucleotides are TGCGCCAGCAGCTTGGCCTCGGGGGATGCCAAAAACATTCAGTACTTC. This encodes CASSLASGDAKNIQYF.

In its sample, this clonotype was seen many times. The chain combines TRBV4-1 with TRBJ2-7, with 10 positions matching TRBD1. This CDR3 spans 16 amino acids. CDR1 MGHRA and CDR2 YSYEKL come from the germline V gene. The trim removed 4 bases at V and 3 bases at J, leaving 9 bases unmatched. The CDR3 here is CASSPSGGQGGYEQYF. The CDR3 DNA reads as TGCGCCAGCAGCCCGTCCGGTGGACAGGGGGGCTACGAGCAGTACTTC.

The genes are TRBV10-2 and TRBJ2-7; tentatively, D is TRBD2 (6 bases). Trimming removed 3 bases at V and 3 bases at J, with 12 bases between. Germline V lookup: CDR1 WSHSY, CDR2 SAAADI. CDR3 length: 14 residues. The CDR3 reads CASSDRDWLYEQYF. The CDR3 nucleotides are TGCGCCAGCAGTGACCGGGACTGGCTCTACGAGCAGTACTTC.

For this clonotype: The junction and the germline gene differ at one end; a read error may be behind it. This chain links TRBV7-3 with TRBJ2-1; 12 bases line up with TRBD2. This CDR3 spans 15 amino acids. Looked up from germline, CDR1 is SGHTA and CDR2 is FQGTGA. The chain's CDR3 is CAGSLAGGPYYEQFF. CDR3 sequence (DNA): TGTGCCGGCAGCCTAGCGGGGGGGCCATACTATGAGCAGTTCTTC.

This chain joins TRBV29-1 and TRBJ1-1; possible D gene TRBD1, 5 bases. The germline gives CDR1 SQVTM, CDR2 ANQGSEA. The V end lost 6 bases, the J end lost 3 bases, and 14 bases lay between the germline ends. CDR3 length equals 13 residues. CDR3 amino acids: CSVWGGGDTEAFF. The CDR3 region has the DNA TGCAGCGTCTGGGGTGGGGGTGACACTGAAGCTTTCTTT. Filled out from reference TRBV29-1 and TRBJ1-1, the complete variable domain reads SAVISQKPSRDICQRGTSLTIQCQVDSQVTMMFWYRQQPGQSLTLIATANQGSEATYESGFVIDKFPISRPNLTFSTLTVSNMSPEDSSIYLCSVWGGGDTEAFFGQGTRLTVV.